These 23 T cell receptor beta chains originate from one sample sequenced in a study of HIV-infected patients and healthy controls. Roughly three months, about 14 weeks, into antiretroviral therapy, follow-up blood was collected. All unsorted peripheral T cells were captured because whole blood was used without fractionation. cDNA was made from approximately 500 ng RNA using alpha and beta constant primers. Alpha and beta chain libraries were made separately by chain-specific third strand synthesis with multiplexing indices. TCRdb redid the calling of the 5' RACE reads with MiXCR, one entry per CDR3 protein. Here the sample spans about 18,000 distinct CDR3 sequences, roughly 8.7% being singletons. This specimen was blood, taken during antiretroviral therapy. These receptors all stem from an adult with HIV infection.

In this sample, this clonotype turned up many times. The rearrangement joins TRBV11-2 to TRBJ2-1; 8 nucleotides align to TRBD2. The CDR3 runs 14 residues. The germline gives CDR1 SGHAT, CDR2 FQNNGV. V was pared by 5 bases and J by 3 bases, with 3 bases of the junction left unmatched. CDR3 sequence: CASSPSGSYNEQFF. The CDR3 nucleotides read TGTGCCAGCAGCCCCAGCGGGAGCTACAATGAGCAGTTCTTC.

This clonotype has more than one count but fewer than ten. V is TRBV6-6 and J is TRBJ2-3; a weak D match, TRBD2 (5 bases). The CDR3 sequence is 16 residues long. Germline loops: CDR1 MNHNY, CDR2 SVGAGI (reference sequence). V lost 6 bases and J lost 0, with 16 bases in between. CDR3 protein: CASSTPGWSSTDTQYF. Here the CDR3 DNA reads TGTGCCAGCAGCACCCCGGGGTGGTCGAGCACAGATACGCAGTATTTT.

The table lists this clonotype with many counts. V is TRBV7-2 and J is TRBJ2-1; 8 bases line up with TRBD2. Germline values: CDR1 SGHTA, CDR2 FQGNSA. V dropped 6 bases and J dropped 6; count of bases not matched to a gene: 7. The CDR3 is 14 amino acids. As DNA, the CDR3 is TGTGCCAGCAGGAGACGGGGGGGCTCCAATGAGCAGTTCTTC. This gives the protein CASRRRGGSNEQFF.

The table lists this clonotype with many counts. CDR3 residues: CASSYDRGTYEQYF. CDR3 nucleotide sequence: TGTGCCAGCAGCTACGACAGGGGGACCTACGAGCAGTACTTC. The chain uses TRBV3-1 and TRBJ2-7; 9 positions match TRBD1. CDR3 length equals 14 residues. V shed 5 bases and J 2 bases; nucleotides not matched to a gene: 4. Germline CDR1 reads LGHDT; CDR2 reads YNNKEL (reference sequence).

The chain couples TRBV6-4 to TRBJ1-1; 9 nucleotides line up with TRBD1. This CDR3 spans 14 amino acids. J lost 5 bases, V lost 3 bases, and 4 bases had no gene match. CDR1 is MRHNA and CDR2 is SNTAGT in the germline V gene. For the CDR3, the DNA is TGTGCCAGCAGTGAGTCCGGGACAGGGACTGAAGCTTTCTTT. Amino acid sequence: CASSESGTGTEAFF.

This clonotype was detected many times. The chain combines TRBV7-6 with TRBJ2-7; 12 nucleotides agree with TRBD2. CDR3 length equals 14 residues. Per germline, CDR1 SGHVS and CDR2 FNYEAQ. J gave up 5 bases and V 5 bases, and 4 bases lay outside the gene matches. CDR3 nucleotides: TGTGCCAGCAGCCCTGCTAGCGGGGGGGACGAGCAGTACTTC. The encoded protein is CASSPASGGDEQYF.

This clonotype appeared many times. The chain employs TRBV2 and TRBJ2-3, with 9 bases matching TRBD2. Germline CDR1 is SNHLY and CDR2 is FYNNEI. The CDR3 has 14 residues. The V and J ends lost 10 bases and 2 bases, in that order; junction bases with no gene match: 7. The CDR3 DNA reads as TGTGCCATCCCGACTAGCGGCATCACAGATACGCAGTATTTT. Its translation is CAIPTSGITDTQYF.

Ten or more counts support this clonotype. The chain couples TRBV9 to TRBJ1-1, with D possibly being TRBD1 (5 bases). V lost 4 bases and J lost 9, with 13 bases in between. The CDR3 is 12 amino acids. CDR1 and CDR2 (germline): SGDLS, YYNGEE. For the CDR3, the DNA is TGTGCCAGCAGCCCCGAGCCAGGGCAAGCTTTCTTT. Translation: CASSPEPGQAFF.

This clonotype was observed at least ten times. The chain has TRBV5-1 and TRBJ2-3; D gene uncertain. CDR1 is SGHRS, CDR2 YFSETQ, per germline. This CDR3 has 16 residues. Trimming left V 0 bases short and J 0 bases short, with 11 bases between. The DNA of the CDR3 is TGCGCCAGCAGCTTGGACGGGTCCCCTAGCACAGATACGCAGTATTTT. Amino acid sequence: CASSLDGSPSTDTQYF. Filled out from reference TRBV5-1 and TRBJ2-3, the complete variable domain reads KAGVTQTPRYLIKTRGQQVTLSCSPISGHRSVSWYQQTPGQGLQFLFEYFSETQRNKGNFPGRFSGRQFSNSRSEMNVSTLELGDSALYLCASSLDGSPSTDTQYFGPGTRLTVL.

This clonotype has a count of ten or more. The rearrangement uses TRBV7-3 and TRBJ2-5; D possibly corresponds to TRBD2 (6 bases). There are 16 residues in the CDR3. Germline assignment: CDR1 SGHTA and CDR2 FQGTGA. Trimming removed 4 bases from V and 0 bases from J, with 15 bases in between. CDR3 in amino acids: CASSSGPWDYQETQYF. CDR3 DNA: TGTGCCAGCAGCTCGGGTCCGTGGGACTACCAAGAGACCCAGTACTTC.

This clonotype was counted at least ten times. The chain has TRBV4-1 and TRBJ2-7; TRBD1 aligns across 12 bases. Germline loops: CDR1 MGHRA, CDR2 YSYEKL. With V trimmed by 0 bases and J by 6 bases, 3 bases remained unmatched. The CDR3 extends over 15 amino acids. The CDR3 DNA sequence: TGCGCCAGCAGCCAAGAGGGACAGGGGGCGAGCGAGCAGTACTTC. Encoded protein: CASSQEGQGASEQYF.

By share, this clonotype ranks as medium-sized. The genes are TRBV28 and TRBJ2-7; D is unclear. The V and J ends lost 5 bases and 7 bases respectively, with 9 bases between them. From germline, CDR1 is MDHEN and CDR2 SYDVKM. CDR3 length: 11 amino acids. The CDR3 DNA is TGTGCCAGCAGTGCCGGGCGTGAGCAGTACTTC. The encoded protein is CASSAGREQYF.

This clonotype came up many times. This sequence joins TRBV7-9 and TRBJ1-1; D is ambiguous. The CDR3 spans 12 residues. Trimming removed 1 base at V and 5 bases at J, with 5 bases between. Per germline, CDR1 SEHNR and CDR2 FQNEAQ (reference sequence). The CDR3 spells CASSLVITEAFF. The CDR3 DNA is TGTGCCAGCAGCTTAGTCATTACTGAAGCTTTCTTT.

This clonotype was counted ten times or more. V usage is TRBV7-6 and J usage is TRBJ2-1; D is ambiguous. V was clipped by 0 bases and J by 5 bases, with 2 bases between them. CDR3 size: 12 residues. Germline CDR1 is SGHVS and CDR2 is FNYEAQ. CDR3 coding DNA: TGTGCCAGCAGCTTAGCCAACAATGAGCAGTTCTTC. This sequence encodes CASSLANNEQFF.

In its sample, this clonotype ranks as large. DNA for the CDR3: TGTGCCAGCAGCTTGATCGGGGGGGCGATGGCTACCAATGAGCAGTTCTTC. It yields the protein CASSLIGGAMATNEQFF. This rearrangement joins TRBV7-8 to TRBJ2-1; 8 bases map to TRBD2. Germline CDR1 is SGHVS and CDR2 is FQNEAQ. Trimming took 3 bases from V and 6 from J; bases not matched to a gene: 13. The CDR3 totals 17 residues. Full variable domain (remainder filled in from reference TRBV7-8 and TRBJ2-1): GAGVSQSPRYKVAKRGQDVALRCDPISGHVSLFWYQQALGQGPEFLTYFQNEAQLDKSGLPSDRFFAERPEGSVSTLKIQRTQQEDSAVYLCASSLIGGAMATNEQFFGPGTRLTVL.

In the case of this clonotype: A much larger clone lies one base from this, so it may be a read error. CDR3: CVSSSEPGNEQFF. The CDR3 region has the DNA TGTGTCAGCAGCTCTGAACCTGGAAATGAGCAGTTCTTC. The chain couples TRBV7-3 to TRBJ2-1; no clear D gene. Germline CDR1 reads SGHTA; CDR2 reads FQGTGA. The CDR3 runs to 13 residues.

At least ten counts were recorded for this clonotype. V usage is TRBV11-1 and J usage is TRBJ2-2; possible D gene TRBD2, 5 bases. V lost 4 bases and J lost 0, with 9 bases in between. The V gene's germline CDR1 is SGHAT and CDR2 FQDESV (reference sequence). The CDR3 runs 15 residues. CDR3 in DNA: TGTGCCAGCAGCTCCGGACTGACGAACACCGGGGAGCTGTTTTTT. Translated: CASSSGLTNTGELFF. The full variable domain, with the rest looked up from reference TRBV11-1 and TRBJ2-2, is EAEVAQSPRYKITEKSQAVAFWCDPISGHATLYWYRQILGQGPELLVQFQDESVVDDSQLPKDRFSAERLKGVDSTLKIQPAELGDSAMYLCASSSGLTNTGELFFGEGSRLTVL.

This clonotype has at least ten counts. The chain carries TRBV29-1 and TRBJ2-7, with D possibly TRBD2 on 6 matching bases. This CDR3 has 14 amino acids. V lost 3 bases and J 1 base, leaving 13 bases between the germline ends. The V gene's germline CDR1 is SQVTM and CDR2 ANQGSEA. CDR3 nucleotides: TGCAGCGTTGAGGAGGGGCTTGGGTCCTACGAGCAGTACTTC. Its translation: CSVEEGLGSYEQYF.

This clonotype was recorded at least ten times. V is TRBV6-5 and J is TRBJ2-1; D is unclear. CDR1 MNHEY and CDR2 SVGAGI come from the germline V gene. This CDR3 is 14 amino acids long. Trimming removed 8 bases from V and 3 bases from J, with 14 bases in between. CDR3 nucleotide sequence: TGTGCCAGCGCTGCCTTTGTCATCTACAATGAGCAGTTCTTC. As protein: CASAAFVIYNEQFF.

This clonotype was detected many times. The rearrangement links TRBV6-6 to TRBJ1-5; D may be TRBD1 (5 bases). From germline, CDR1 is MNHNY and CDR2 SVGAGI (reference sequence). Trimming took off 0 bases at V and 7 bases at J, with 16 bases between the two ends. The CDR3 is made up of 16 amino acids. The CDR3 reads CASSYSTGQGGQPQHF. As DNA, the CDR3 is TGTGCCAGCAGTTACTCGACGGGCCAGGGCGGACAGCCCCAGCATTTT.

This clonotype occurred many times. The chain carries TRBV5-4 and TRBJ1-5, with D perhaps TRBD1 (5 bases). Trimming cost V 0 bases and J 3 bases, with 10 bases left between them. Germline V CDR1 and CDR2: SGHNT, YYREEE (reference sequence). This CDR3 has 15 residues. The CDR3 region has the DNA TGTGCCAGCAGCTTGGGGGGGACTGACAATCAGCCCCAGCATTTT. Translation: CASSLGGTDNQPQHF.

J is TRBJ2-7 and V is TRBV6-1; D is unresolved. V was pared by 3 bases and J by 3 bases, with 0 bases between. This CDR3 has 10 amino acids. In germline, CDR1 is MNHNS, CDR2 SASEGT. Here the CDR3 reads CASSDYEQYF. The CDR3 DNA follows: TGTGCCAGCAGTGACTACGAGCAGTACTTC.

This clonotype appeared many times. This sequence joins TRBV2 and TRBJ2-6; D unclear. The CDR3 runs to 13 residues. Germline V gene data show CDR1 as SNHLY and CDR2 as FYNNEI. Deletions cut 1 base from V and 4 bases from J, with 2 bases between. The CDR3 DNA is TGTGCCAGCAGTGAAGTCGGGGCCAACGTCCTGACTTTC. Its translation is CASSEVGANVLTF.